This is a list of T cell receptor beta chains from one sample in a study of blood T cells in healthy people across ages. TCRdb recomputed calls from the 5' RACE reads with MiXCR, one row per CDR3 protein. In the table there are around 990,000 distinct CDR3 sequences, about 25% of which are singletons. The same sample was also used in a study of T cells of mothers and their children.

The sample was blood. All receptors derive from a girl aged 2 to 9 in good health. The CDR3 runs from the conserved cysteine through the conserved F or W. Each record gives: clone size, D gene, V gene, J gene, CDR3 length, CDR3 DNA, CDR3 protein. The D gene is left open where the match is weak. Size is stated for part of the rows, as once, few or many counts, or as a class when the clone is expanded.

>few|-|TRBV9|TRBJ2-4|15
TGTGCCAGCAGCGCCTCCGGGACTCCCGGGAACATTCAGTACTTC
CASSASGTPGNIQYF
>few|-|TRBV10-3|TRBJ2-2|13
TGTGCCATCAGTGATCGGACCAGCGGGGAGCTGTTTTTT
CAISDRTSGELFF
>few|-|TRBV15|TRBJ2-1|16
TGTGCCACCAGCGGGTCAGGGCCAAACACTTACAATGAGCAGTTCTTC
CATSGSGPNTYNEQFF
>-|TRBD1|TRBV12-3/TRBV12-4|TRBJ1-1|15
TGTGCCAGCAGTTTAGCGGGACAGGTGAACACTGAAGCTTCCTTT
CASSLAGQVNTEASF
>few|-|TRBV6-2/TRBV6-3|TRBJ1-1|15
TGTGCCAGCAGTCTCCTCTCTGGGCGAAAGACTGAAGCTTTCTTT
CASSLLSGRKTEAFF
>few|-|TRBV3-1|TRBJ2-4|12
TGTGCCAGCAGCCGTTATACAGACATTCAGTACTTC
CASSRYTDIQYF
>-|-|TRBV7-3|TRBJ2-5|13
TGTGCCAGCAGCCAGACCGCTCTCAGGACCCAGTACTTC
CASSQTALRTQYF
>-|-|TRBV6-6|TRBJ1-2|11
TGTGCCAGCAGTTACGAGGAGGGCTACACCTTC
CASSYEEGYTF
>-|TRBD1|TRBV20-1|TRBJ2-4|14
TGCAGTGCGGGACGACAGGGGAGTGGGAACATTCAGTACTTC
CSAGRQGSGNIQYF
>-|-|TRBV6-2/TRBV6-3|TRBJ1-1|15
TGTGCCAGCAGTCTCGCCATAACAGGGCGTACTGAAGCTTTCTTT
CASSLAITGRTEAFF
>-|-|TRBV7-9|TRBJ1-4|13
TGTGCCACCGTAATAACCCCTAATGAAAAACTGTTTTTT
CATVITPNEKLFF
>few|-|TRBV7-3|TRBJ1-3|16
TGTGCCAGCAGCTTAGGCAGCCTATTCTCTGGAAACACCATATATTTT
CASSLGSLFSGNTIYF
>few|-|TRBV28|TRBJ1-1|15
TGTGCCAGCAGTTGGTTTGCGGCGGCGAACACTGAAGCTTTCTTT
CASSWFAAANTEAFF
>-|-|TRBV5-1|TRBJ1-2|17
TGCGCCAGCAGCCCCTACGAAAGCCGACAGAGCCGCTATGGCTACACCTTC
CASSPYESRQSRYGYTF
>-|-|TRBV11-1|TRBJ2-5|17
TGTGCCAGCAGCTTACGACGGGGCCAGGGGAAGTTAGAGACCCAGTACTTC
CASSLRRGQGKLETQYF
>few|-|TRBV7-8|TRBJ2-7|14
TGTGCCAGCAGCACCCCCGGGGGACGCAACGAGCAGTACTTC
CASSTPGGRNEQYF
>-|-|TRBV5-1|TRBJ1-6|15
TGCGCCAGCAGAACTGAGAGCTCCTATAATTCACCCCTCCACTTT
CASRTESSYNSPLHF
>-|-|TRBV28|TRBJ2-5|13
TGTGCCAGCAAGGACTTTATGCTAGAGACCCAGTACTTC
CASKDFMLETQYF
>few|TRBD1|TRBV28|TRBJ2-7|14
TGTGCCAGCAGTTTACAGGGGGTTGCCTACGAGCAGTACTTC
CASSLQGVAYEQYF
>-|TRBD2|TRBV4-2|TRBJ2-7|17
TGTGCCAGCAGCCAAGAAGGAGAACTAGCGCGAACCTACGAGCAGTACTTC
CASSQEGELARTYEQYF
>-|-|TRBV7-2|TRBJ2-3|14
TGTGCCAGCAGCTTAGCCCAACGCACAGATACGCAGTATTTT
CASSLAQRTDTQYF
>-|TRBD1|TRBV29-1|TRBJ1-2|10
TGCAGCGTGGAAAGAGGGGGCTGCACCTTC
CSVERGGCTF
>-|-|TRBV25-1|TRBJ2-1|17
TGTGCCAGCAGTGAAGGTTTCGGTCTAGCCTCCCACAATGAGCAGTTCTTC
CASSEGFGLASHNEQFF
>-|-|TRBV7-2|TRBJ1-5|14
TGTGCCAGCAGTCTAACGGTCCCCAATCAGCCCCAGCATTTT
CASSLTVPNQPQHF
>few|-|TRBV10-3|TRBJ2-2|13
TGTGCCGGCGAGAGGGCTGACACCGGGGAGCTGTTTTTT
CAGERADTGELFF
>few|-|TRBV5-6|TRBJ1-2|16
TGTGCCAGCAGCTTGTCGCCGCTGGGGAGTAACTATGGCTACACCTTC
CASSLSPLGSNYGYTF
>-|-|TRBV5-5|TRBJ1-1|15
TGTGCCAGCAGCTTGGCCTTACTCATGAACACTGAAGCTTTCTTT
CASSLALLMNTEAFF
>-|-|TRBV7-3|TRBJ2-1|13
TGTGCCAGCAGCTTACGAGGGTCAGGTGAGCAGTTCTTC
CASSLRGSGEQFF
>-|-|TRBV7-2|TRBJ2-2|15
TGTGCCAGCAGCCCACAGGGTGGAAGTACCGGGGAGCTGTTTTTT
CASSPQGGSTGELFF
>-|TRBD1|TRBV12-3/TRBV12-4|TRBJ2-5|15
TGTGCCAGCAGCTGGACAGGGGCGGGTAGAGAGACCCAGTACTTC
CASSWTGAGRETQYF
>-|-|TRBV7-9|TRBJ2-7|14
TGTGCCAGCAGCTTACTCGACAGACCCTACGAGCAGCACTTC
CASSLLDRPYEQHF
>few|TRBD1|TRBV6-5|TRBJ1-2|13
TGTGCCAGTCGACAGGGACCTAACTATGGCTACACCTTC
CASRQGPNYGYTF
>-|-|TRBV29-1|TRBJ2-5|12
TGCAGCGTTGAACCGCAGCAAGAGACCCAGTACTTC
CSVEPQQETQYF
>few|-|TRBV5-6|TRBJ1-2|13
TGTGCCAGCAGCCCCACAGGGAGCTCTGATTACACCTTC
CASSPTGSSDYTF
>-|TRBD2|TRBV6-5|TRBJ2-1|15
TGTGCCAGCAGTGTAACGGGACTAGCGGGGGGGAGACAGTTCTTC
CASSVTGLAGGRQFF
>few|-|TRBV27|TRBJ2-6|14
TGTGCCAGCAGTCCCTATCAGGGGGCCAACGTCCTGACTTTC
CASSPYQGANVLTF
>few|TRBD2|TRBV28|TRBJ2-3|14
TGTGCCAGCAGTCGGCTAGCGGACACAGATACGCAGTATTTT
CASSRLADTDTQYF
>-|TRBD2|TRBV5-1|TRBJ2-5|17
TGCGCCAGCAGCTCCCTAGCGGGAGGGCCTGTGACAGAGACCCAGTACTTC
CASSSLAGGPVTETQYF
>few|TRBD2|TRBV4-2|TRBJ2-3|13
TGTGCCAGCAGCCGAGGGGAGGGAGATACGCAGTATTTT
CASSRGEGDTQYF
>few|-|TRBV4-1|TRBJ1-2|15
TGCGCCAGCAGCCAAGATAGGGGGTACAGCTATGGCTACACCTTC
CASSQDRGYSYGYTF
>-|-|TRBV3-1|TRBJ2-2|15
TGTGCCAGCAGCCTAACACCAGTGGGGACCGGGGAGCTGTTTTTT
CASSLTPVGTGELFF
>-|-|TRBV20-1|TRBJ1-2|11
TGCAGTGCCCAGCCCGAGGATGGCTACACCTTC
CSAQPEDGYTF